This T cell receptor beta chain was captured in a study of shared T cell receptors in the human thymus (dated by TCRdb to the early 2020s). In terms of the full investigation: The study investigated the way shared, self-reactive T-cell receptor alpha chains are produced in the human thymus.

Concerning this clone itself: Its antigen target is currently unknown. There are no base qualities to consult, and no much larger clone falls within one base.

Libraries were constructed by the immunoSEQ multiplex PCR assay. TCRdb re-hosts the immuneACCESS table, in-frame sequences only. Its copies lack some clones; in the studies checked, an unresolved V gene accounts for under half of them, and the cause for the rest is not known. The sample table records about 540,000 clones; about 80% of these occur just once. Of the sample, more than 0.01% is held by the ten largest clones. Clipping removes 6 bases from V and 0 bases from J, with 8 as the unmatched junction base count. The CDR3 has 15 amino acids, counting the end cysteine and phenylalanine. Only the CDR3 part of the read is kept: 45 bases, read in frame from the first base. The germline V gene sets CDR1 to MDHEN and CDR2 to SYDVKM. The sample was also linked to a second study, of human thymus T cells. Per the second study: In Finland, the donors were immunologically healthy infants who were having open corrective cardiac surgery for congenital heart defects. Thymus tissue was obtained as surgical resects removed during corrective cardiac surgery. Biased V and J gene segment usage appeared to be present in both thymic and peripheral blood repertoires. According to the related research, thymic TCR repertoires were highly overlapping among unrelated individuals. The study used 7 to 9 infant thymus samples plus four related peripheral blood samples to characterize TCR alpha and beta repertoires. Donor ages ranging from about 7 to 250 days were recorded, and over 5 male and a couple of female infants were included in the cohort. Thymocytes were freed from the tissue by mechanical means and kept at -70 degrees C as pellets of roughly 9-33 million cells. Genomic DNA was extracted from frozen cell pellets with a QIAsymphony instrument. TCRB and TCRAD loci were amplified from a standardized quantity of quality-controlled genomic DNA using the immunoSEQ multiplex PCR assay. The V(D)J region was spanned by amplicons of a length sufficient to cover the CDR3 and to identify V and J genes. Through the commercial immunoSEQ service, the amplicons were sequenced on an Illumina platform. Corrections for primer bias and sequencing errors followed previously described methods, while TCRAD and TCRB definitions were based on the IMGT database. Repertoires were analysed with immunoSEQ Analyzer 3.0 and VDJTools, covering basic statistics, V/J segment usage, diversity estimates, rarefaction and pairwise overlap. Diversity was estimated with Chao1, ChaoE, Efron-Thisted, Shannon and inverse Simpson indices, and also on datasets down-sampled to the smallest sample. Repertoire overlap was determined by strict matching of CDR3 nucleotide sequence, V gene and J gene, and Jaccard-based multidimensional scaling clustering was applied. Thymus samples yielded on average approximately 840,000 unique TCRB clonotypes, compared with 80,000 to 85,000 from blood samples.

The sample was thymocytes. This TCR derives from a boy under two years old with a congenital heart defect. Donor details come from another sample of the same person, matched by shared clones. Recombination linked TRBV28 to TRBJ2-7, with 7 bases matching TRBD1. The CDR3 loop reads CASRDSDRPSYEQYF. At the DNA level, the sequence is TGTGCCAGCAGAGACTCGGACAGGCCCTCCTACGAGCAGTACTTC.